This entry features one T cell receptor beta chain sequence. This receptor's antigen is unknown. One base away there is no much larger clone; base qualities are not given. CDR1 and CDR2, per the germline V gene, are SGHTA and FQGTGA. Between the V and J ends, shortened by 3 bases and 4 bases respectively, the junction contains 9 bases. From its cysteine to its phenylalanine, the CDR3 spans 14 amino acids. CDR3 DNA is the only sequence kept; it has 42 bases, read in frame from the first base. The protocol used for the library was the immunoSEQ multiplex PCR assay. The clones in this table, taken by TCRdb from immuneACCESS, are in-frame only. Not every clone is retained; where verified, under half of the shortfall comes from an unresolved V gene, and the cause of the rest is unknown. The sample table records more than 45,000 clones; 88% of these occur just once. 1.2% of the sample comes from the top ten.

The data originate from a study of T cell changes during pregnancy in multiple sclerosis (dated by TCRdb to 2018 to 2020). In the study overall: The study examined how the T cell repertoire changed over the course of pregnancy in women with multiple sclerosis.

This receptor was obtained from a female donor with multiple sclerosis, enrolled in a pregnancy study. The chain joins TRBV7-3 to TRBJ2-2; the D region possibly corresponds to TRBD1 (6 bases align). The material sequenced was CD4+ T cells from peripheral blood mononuclear cells, taken in the second trimester of pregnancy. CDR3 loop: CASSFTGSTGELFF. In nucleotides, the sequence is TGTGCCAGCAGCTTTACAGGGAGCACCGGGGAGCTGTTTTTT.